Below, 26 T cell receptor beta chains from the same sample are listed, as sequenced in a study of long-term antiretroviral therapy in people with HIV. Survey level was the resolution at which the v3.0 immunoSEQ assay ran. Here immunoSEQ multiplex PCR was the method, and the copy in TCRdb shows in-frame clones only, minus some. This sample yields about 38,000 clones, of which 75% to 90% are seen a single time; more than 4.5% belongs to the top ten. The sample consisted of unsorted PBMCs, taken 1.5 years after starting antiretroviral therapy. All receptors derive from a man aged 18-30 years with HIV.

This CDR3 is CASSFLAGGAETQYF. The CDR3 DNA reads TGTGCCAGCAGCTTTCTGGCGGGAGGGGCAGAGACCCAGTACTTC. The chain carries TRBV7-8 and TRBJ2-5, with 9 positions matching TRBD2. The germline gives CDR1 SGHVS, CDR2 FQNEAQ. Trimming removed 3 bases from V and 4 bases from J; junction bases left unmatched: 6. CDR3 length: 15 amino acids.

The chain links TRBV14 to TRBJ2-7; TRBD2 is a possible D gene (6 bases). Germline V CDR1 and CDR2: SGHDN, FVKESK. Between the trimmed V and J ends, which lost 6 bases and 0 bases, there was a span of 12 bases. This CDR3 spans 14 amino acids. The CDR3 region is CASRRTGSSYEQYF. CDR3 coding DNA: TGTGCCAGCAGGCGGACCGGGAGCTCCTACGAGCAGTACTTC.

The J gene is TRBJ2-1, the V gene TRBV5-1, with a possible D match to TRBD1 (5 bases). V dropped 2 bases and J dropped 0 bases, with 9 bases sitting between them. The V gene's germline CDR1 is SGHRS and CDR2 YFSETQ. The length of the CDR3 is 15 residues. The CDR3 reads CASSLQVSSYNEQFF. In DNA, the CDR3 is TGCGCCAGCAGCTTACAGGTTTCCTCCTACAATGAGCAGTTCTTC.

The chain uses TRBV6-5 and TRBJ1-3; D remains unclear. This CDR3 contains 14 residues. The ends were cut back, 2 bases at V and 1 base at J, with 6 bases in the middle. Germline lookup yields CDR1 MNHEY and CDR2 SVGAGI. In nucleotides, the CDR3 is TGTGCCAGCAGTTACACGGGATCTGGAAACACCATATATTTT. Amino acids: CASSYTGSGNTIYF.

The chain combines TRBV5-6 with TRBJ2-3; D perhaps matches TRBD2 (6 bases). V lost 1 base to trimming and J lost 4 bases, with 13 bases between them. CDR3 length: 15 residues. The V gene's germline CDR1 is SGHDT and CDR2 YYEEEE. The CDR3 loop reads CASSLLIAASDTQYF. For the CDR3, the DNA is TGTGCCAGCAGCTTGTTAATAGCGGCTTCAGATACGCAGTATTTT. The full variable domain, with the rest looked up from reference TRBV5-6 and TRBJ2-3, is DAGVTQSPTHLIKTRGQQVTLRCSPKSGHDTVSWYQQALGQGPQFIFQYYEEEERQRGNFPDRFSGHQFPNYSSELNVNALLLGDSALYLCASSLLIAASDTQYFGPGTRLTVL.

V is TRBV6-5 and J is TRBJ1-1; tentatively, D is TRBD1 (5 bases). The CDR3 sequence is 13 residues long. The V end lost 6 bases, the J end lost 1 base, and 9 bases lay between the germline ends. Germline V gives CDR1 MNHEY, CDR2 SVGAGI. DNA of the CDR3: TGTGCCAGCAGGCGGGGCGGGAACACTGAAGCTTTCTTT. As protein: CASRRGGNTEAFF.

The genes are TRBV6-6 and TRBJ2-1; 10 bases align to TRBD2. Germline trimming cut 4 bases from V and 0 bases from J; bases unmatched to any gene: 0. CDR1 and CDR2 from the germline V gene are MNHNY and SVGAGI (reference sequence). The CDR3 loop spans 15 amino acids. CDR3 sequence (DNA): TGTGCCAGCAGTTCTAGCGGGAGCTCCTACAATGAGCAGTTCTTC. This sequence encodes CASSSSGSSYNEQFF.

This chain joins TRBV2 and TRBJ1-1; D call uncertain. This CDR3 contains 11 residues. V was trimmed by 0 bases and J by 11 bases, leaving 7 bases between them. Germline CDR1 reads SNHLY; CDR2 reads FYNNEI. The CDR3 here is CASSEAGWAFF. In nucleotides, the CDR3 is TGTGCCAGCAGTGAAGCCGGGTGGGCTTTCTTT. The variable domain in full, with the rest retrieved from reference TRBV2 and TRBJ1-1, is EPEVTQTPSHQVTQMGQEVILRCVPISNHLYFYWYRQILGQKVEFLVSFYNNEISEKSEIFDDQFSVERPDGSNFTLKIRSTKLEDSAMYFCASSEAGWAFFGQGTRLTVV.

The V gene is TRBV2, the J gene TRBJ2-7; tentatively, D is TRBD2 (5 bases). CDR1 SNHLY and CDR2 FYNNEI come from the germline V gene. Trimming took off 4 bases at V and 1 base at J, with 8 bases between the two ends. CDR3 size: 13 residues. The DNA of the CDR3 is TGTGCCAGCAGTGTGGAGGCATCCTACGAGCAGTACTTC. Translation: CASSVEASYEQYF.

V is TRBV18 and J is TRBJ2-7; TRBD2 matches at 8 bases. V shed 0 bases, J shed 2 bases, and the junction held 3 bases outside the gene matches. The CDR3 runs to 15 residues. CDR1 is KGHSH and CDR2 is LQKENI in the germline V gene. CDR3 bases: TGTGCCAGCTCACCACCGCCAGCGGGAGCCTACGAGCAGTACTTC. This sequence encodes CASSPPPAGAYEQYF.

This chain links TRBV5-4 with TRBJ2-5; 9 bases line up with TRBD2. The J segment lost 5 bases and the V segment lost 3 bases, leaving 2 bases of the junction unmatched. The CDR3 has 13 residues. CDR1 and CDR2 from the germline V gene are SGHNT and YYREEE (reference sequence). This CDR3 is CASSSGLAETQYF. CDR3 in DNA: TGTGCCAGCAGCTCCGGACTAGCGGAGACCCAGTACTTC.

This rearrangement joins TRBV6-5 to TRBJ2-7; D assignment may be TRBD1 or TRBD2 (6 bases each). CDR1 and CDR2 from the germline V gene are MNHEY and SVGAGI. The ends were cut back, 0 bases at V and 2 bases at J, with 14 bases in the middle. This CDR3 has 16 amino acids. CDR3 in amino acids: CASSYSGGGVAYEQYF. As DNA, the CDR3 is TGTGCCAGCAGTTACTCGGGGGGCGGAGTTGCCTACGAGCAGTACTTC.

The chain carries TRBV28 and TRBJ2-7; D unresolved. From germline, CDR1 is MDHEN and CDR2 SYDVKM. V lost 6 bases and J 3 bases, leaving 15 bases between the germline ends. CDR3 length: 14 amino acids. The CDR3 DNA is TGTGCCAGCAGCACCCGTTATGGCCACTACGAGCAGTACTTC. Translating gives CASSTRYGHYEQYF.

The CDR3: CASSLDGTETYEQYF. The CDR3 nucleotides are TGTGCCAGCAGCTTAGACGGGACGGAGACCTACGAGCAGTACTTC. This sequence joins TRBV7-2 and TRBJ2-7; D tentatively fits TRBD1 or TRBD2 (5 bases each). This CDR3 has 15 residues. Per germline, CDR1 SGHTA and CDR2 FQGNSA. Trimming removed 1 base at V and 2 bases at J, with 12 bases between.

This chain connects TRBV5-4 to TRBJ1-1, with D unresolved. V was clipped by 4 bases and J by 2 bases, with 3 bases between them. This CDR3 has 11 amino acids. Germline V CDR1 and CDR2: SGHNT, YYREEE (reference sequence). The CDR3 region is CASSHNTEAFF. CDR3 bases: TGTGCCAGCAGCCACAACACTGAAGCTTTCTTT.

This chain links TRBV5-1 with TRBJ2-2; a possible D gene is TRBD2 (6 bases). Germline V gene data show CDR1 as SGHRS and CDR2 as YFSETQ. The V end was cut by 0 bases, the J end by 2 bases, with 14 bases between. CDR3 length: 17 amino acids. The CDR3 here is CASSLGHRDFNTGELFF. The CDR3 region has the DNA TGCGCCAGCAGCTTGGGACACCGGGACTTCAACACCGGGGAGCTGTTTTTT.

The chain links TRBV5-6 to TRBJ2-1; D gene uncertain. V was cut by 5 bases and J by 7 bases, with 16 bases left in between. The CDR3 spans 14 residues. Germline V lookup: CDR1 SGHDT, CDR2 YYEEEE. CDR3 sequence: CASSPGSVVNEQFF. CDR3 bases: TGTGCCAGCAGTCCAGGCTCGGTGGTTAATGAGCAGTTCTTC.

The chain uses TRBV5-1 and TRBJ1-2, with 8 bases identical to TRBD1. The CDR3 runs 14 residues. Germline V gives CDR1 SGHRS, CDR2 YFSETQ. V shed 4 bases and J 8 bases; nucleotides not matched to a gene: 10. In nucleotides, the CDR3 is TGCGCCAGCAGCCCGGGACAGGCCGGGGGCGGCTACACCTTC. It translates to CASSPGQAGGGYTF.

This sequence joins TRBV27 and TRBJ2-7; 8 positions match TRBD2. This CDR3 spans 14 amino acids. Germline V lookup: CDR1 MNHEY, CDR2 SMNVEV (reference sequence). V lost 4 bases and J lost 4; bases outside the gene matches: 6. CDR3 DNA sequence: TGTGCCAGCAGTTCTGAAAGCGGGAGTTACGAGCAGTACTTC. It encodes CASSSESGSYEQYF.

The rearrangement uses TRBV5-6 and TRBJ1-4; tentative D call: TRBD1 (6 bases). This CDR3 region has 13 residues. V lost 4 bases, J lost 8 bases, and 12 bases lay in between. The V gene's germline CDR1 is SGHDT and CDR2 YYEEEE. The CDR3 loop reads CASSHRVEEKLFF. CDR3 in DNA: TGTGCCAGCAGCCACAGGGTAGAGGAAAAACTGTTTTTT.

This clone was detected once. This sequence joins TRBV25-1 and TRBJ1-2; D is perhaps TRBD1 (6 bases). Deletions cut 4 bases from V and 3 bases from J, with 12 bases between. Germline values: CDR1 MGHDK, CDR2 SYGVNS. The CDR3 consists of 14 residues. The CDR3: CASSATGLDYGYTF. In DNA, the CDR3 is TGTGCCAGCAGTGCGACAGGATTGGACTATGGCTACACCTTC.

The chain carries TRBV21-1 and TRBJ2-2; TRBD2 reflects the table's D call only, with no check against the DNA. TRBV21-1 is listed as a pseudogene. The CDR3 has 14 amino acids. CDR3 nucleotide sequence: TGTGCCCCAGAGGGGGGGCAAAACACCGGGGAGCTGTTTTTT. Amino acid sequence: CAPEGGQNTGELFF.

This clone was detected once. The rearrangement uses TRBV5-1 and TRBJ2-2, with a possible D match to TRBD1 (6 bases). V dropped 4 bases and J dropped 5 bases, with 15 bases sitting between them. Looked up from germline, CDR1 is SGHRS and CDR2 is YFSETQ. This CDR3 region has 15 residues. CDR3 in amino acids: CASSPGAGRTGELFF. CDR3 nucleotide sequence: TGCGCCAGCAGCCCAGGGGCAGGGCGGACCGGGGAGCTGTTTTTT. Combining the CDR3 with reference TRBV5-1 and TRBJ2-2 gives the whole variable domain KAGVTQTPRYLIKTRGQQVTLSCSPISGHRSVSWYQQTPGQGLQFLFEYFSETQRNKGNFPGRFSGRQFSNSRSEMNVSTLELGDSALYLCASSPGAGRTGELFFGEGSRLTVL.

This chain links TRBV7-9 with TRBJ1-2; no firm D call. CDR3 length: 14 residues. V dropped 3 bases and J dropped 2 bases, with 10 bases sitting between them. The germline gives CDR1 SEHNR, CDR2 FQNEAQ (reference sequence). The DNA for the CDR3 is TGTGCCAGCAGCTTTGGGGAACCCAACTATGGCTACACCTTC. It translates to CASSFGEPNYGYTF.

The chain joins TRBV5-6 to TRBJ1-2; 8 nucleotides agree with TRBD1. Germline loops: CDR1 SGHDT, CDR2 YYEEEE. CDR3 length: 17 residues. After removal of 1 base from V and 4 bases from J, the junction contained 12 bases not matched to a gene. CDR3 residues: CASSLPTPLDRVYGYTF. Here the CDR3 DNA reads TGTGCCAGCAGCTTGCCCACTCCACTGGACAGGGTCTATGGCTACACCTTC.

The chain couples TRBV28 to TRBJ1-1; TRBD1 might be the D (5 bases). Germline loops: CDR1 MDHEN, CDR2 SYDVKM. CDR3 length equals 14 residues. The ends were cut back, 7 bases at V and 0 bases at J, with 12 bases in the middle. CDR3 in amino acids: CASTSGGLNTEAFF. DNA of the CDR3: TGTGCCAGCACGTCGGGGGGACTGAACACTGAAGCTTTCTTT.